This TCR beta chain was recorded in a study of early T cells in non-severe SARS-CoV-2 infection. Turning to the study itself: Alpha and beta chains were unpaired, from unsorted whole-blood bulk RNA.

This clonotype was found a few times. The V gene lost 0 bases and the J gene lost 10 bases, with 11 bases spanning the gap. Germline CDR1 and CDR2: SGHRS and YFSETQ. The CDR3 has 13 amino acids. Individual cDNA molecules received unique molecular identifiers. TCRdb reprocessed the 5' RACE reads with MiXCR, giving one entry per CDR3 protein. The sample lists 30,000 to 35,000 distinct CDR3 sequences; roughly 7.1% were seen once. V usage is TRBV5-1 and J usage is TRBJ2-1; D tentatively reads TRBD1 or TRBD2 (5 bases each). Here the sequenced sample was whole blood, taken at baseline. This TCR came from an adult who was a healthcare worker with PCR-confirmed SARS-CoV-2 infection or an uninfected control (not recorded which). CDR3 in DNA: TGCGCCAGCAGCTTGGAAGGGGCGGGCGAGCAGTTCTTC. Translated: CASSLEGAGEQFF.